This T cell receptor beta chain was captured by sequencing in a study of CD8 T cells in Susac syndrome. Study results and caveats: The authors acknowledged that the study's TCR sequencing and HLA analysis involved relatively few individuals.

Remarks on this clonotype: Its specificity is unknown.

CDR1 and CDR2 (germline): LGHDT, YNNKEL (reference sequence). V lost 0 bases to trimming and J lost 4 bases; unmatched junction nucleotides: 11. The CDR3 is made up of 17 amino acids. RNA, at 0.5 to 1 ug, was reverse transcribed with random hexamers. MiXCR was run by TCRdb on the immunoSEQ multiplex PCR reads, yielding one entry per CDR3 protein. The sample comprises approximately 140,000 distinct CDR3 sequences, 90% to 95% of which are singletons, and approximately 0.25% rests with the top ten. What was sequenced was CD8+ T cells from PBMCs. This receptor was obtained from a human donor in good health. The chain carries TRBV3-1 and TRBJ2-7; 8 nucleotides line up with TRBD1. In DNA, the CDR3 is TGTGCCAGCAGCCAAGAGGACTCCGGGACAGGCCCGTACGAGCAGTACTTC. Its translation is CASSQEDSGTGPYEQYF.